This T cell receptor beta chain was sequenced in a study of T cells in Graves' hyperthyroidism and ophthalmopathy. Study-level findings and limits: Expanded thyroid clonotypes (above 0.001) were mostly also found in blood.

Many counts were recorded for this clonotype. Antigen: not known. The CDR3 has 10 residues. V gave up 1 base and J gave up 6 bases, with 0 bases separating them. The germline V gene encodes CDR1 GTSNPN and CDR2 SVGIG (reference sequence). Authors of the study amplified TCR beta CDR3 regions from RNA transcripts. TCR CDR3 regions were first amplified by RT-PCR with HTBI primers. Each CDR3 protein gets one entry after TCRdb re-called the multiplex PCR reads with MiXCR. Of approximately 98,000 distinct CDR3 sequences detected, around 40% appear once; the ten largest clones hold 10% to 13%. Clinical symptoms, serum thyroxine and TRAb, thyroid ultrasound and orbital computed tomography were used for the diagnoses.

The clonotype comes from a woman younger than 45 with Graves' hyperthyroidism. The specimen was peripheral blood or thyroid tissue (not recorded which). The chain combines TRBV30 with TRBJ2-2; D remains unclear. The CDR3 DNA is TGTGCCTGGAGTGCCGGGGAGCTGTTTTTT. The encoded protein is CAWSAGELFF.